These T cell receptor beta chains were read from a single sample in a study of blood T cells in healthy people across ages. From the 5' RACE reads, TCRdb called clonotypes with MiXCR, one entry per CDR3 protein. The data show roughly 790,000 distinct CDR3 sequences, approximately 39% seen once. Source material: blood. The receptors were sampled from a woman aged 55-69 years in good health. CDR3s include the opening cysteine and the closing phenylalanine or tryptophan. The order of the fields is V gene, J gene, clone size, D gene, CDR3 length, CDR3 DNA, CDR3 protein. D genes are given only for firm matches. Expanded clones are given a class, and other clones once, few, many or no size at all.

V: TRBV27
J: TRBJ1-4
size: NA
D: TRBD1
length: 17
DNA: TGTGCCAGCAGTTTAAAGATACGGAACAGGGGGACTGAAAAACTGTTTTTT
CDR3: CASSLKIRNRGTEKLFF

V: TRBV21-1
J: TRBJ2-7
size: few
D: NA
length: 18
DNA: TGTGCCAGCAGCGTAATAACCAAAACTACTGGACAGTCCCGCGAGCAGTACTTC
CDR3: CASSVITKTTGQSREQYF

V: TRBV12-3/TRBV12-4
J: TRBJ1-5
size: few
D: TRBD1
length: 17
DNA: TGTGCCAGCAGTCCGCGGACAGGGGGCGCGACCTATCAGCCCCAGCATTTT
CDR3: CASSPRTGGATYQPQHF

V: TRBV5-1
J: TRBJ1-2
size: NA
D: TRBD1
length: 16
DNA: TGCGCCAGCAGCCCCCCGGGACAGGGCCCAGGATATGGCTACACCTTC
CDR3: CASSPPGQGPGYGYTF

V: TRBV7-3
J: TRBJ2-1
size: many
D: TRBD1
length: 16
DNA: TGTGCCAGCAGCTTACAAGCCCCGGGACAGGGTTATGAGCAGTTCTTC
CDR3: CASSLQAPGQGYEQFF

V: TRBV13
J: TRBJ2-7
size: many
D: NA
length: 15
DNA: TGTGCCAGCAGCTTAGCAGGGGCGTTTGCGGGTGAGCAGTACTTC
CDR3: CASSLAGAFAGEQYF

V: TRBV29-1
J: TRBJ2-7
size: NA
D: NA
length: 13
DNA: TGCAGCGTTGTAGACAGAAAAGACTACGAGCAGTACTTC
CDR3: CSVVDRKDYEQYF

V: TRBV7-2
J: TRBJ2-1
size: NA
D: NA
length: 17
DNA: TGTGCCAGCAGCTTAGTACGGTCGGGAGACTCCTACAATGAGCAGTTCTTC
CDR3: CASSLVRSGDSYNEQFF

V: TRBV9
J: TRBJ2-7
size: many
D: TRBD1
length: 15
DNA: TGTGCCAGCAGCGCCGGACAGGGGGCTGGGTACGAGCAGTACTTC
CDR3: CASSAGQGAGYEQYF

V: TRBV6-7
J: TRBJ2-7
size: NA
D: NA
length: 15
DNA: TGTGCCAGCCCTAGACGGGCCTCAGCTGCCTACGAGCAGTACTTC
CDR3: CASPRRASAAYEQYF

V: TRBV6-5
J: TRBJ2-5
size: NA
D: NA
length: 13
DNA: TGTGCCAGCAGTTACCCAGGGTCAGAGACCCAGTACTTC
CDR3: CASSYPGSETQYF

V: TRBV7-3
J: TRBJ2-4
size: NA
D: NA
length: 13
DNA: TGTGCCAGCAGCTTAAACAGGGCGGACATTCAGTACTTC
CDR3: CASSLNRADIQYF

V: TRBV4-3
J: TRBJ1-2
size: once
D: NA
length: 14
DNA: TGCGCCAGCAGCCAAACAGGGTTTATGGTAGGCTACACCTTC
CDR3: CASSQTGFMVGYTF

V: TRBV30
J: TRBJ1-1
size: NA
D: NA
length: 13
DNA: TGTGCCCGAGACACCGGAGGGCACACTGAAGCTTTCTTT
CDR3: CARDTGGHTEAFF

V: TRBV27
J: TRBJ1-2
size: NA
D: TRBD1
length: 14
DNA: TGTGCCAGCAGTCCGACAGGGGTTAACCATGGCTACACCTTC
CDR3: CASSPTGVNHGYTF

V: TRBV6-2/TRBV6-3
J: TRBJ2-7
size: once
D: NA
length: 15
DNA: TGTGCCAGCAGCTCCTTTGGACCGGGAACCTACGAGCAGTACTTC
CDR3: CASSSFGPGTYEQYF

V: TRBV6-6
J: TRBJ1-2
size: NA
D: NA
length: 12
DNA: TGTGCCAGCAGCGACCGGTGGGGTGGCTACACCTTC
CDR3: CASSDRWGGYTF

V: TRBV19
J: TRBJ1-5
size: NA
D: NA
length: 15
DNA: TGTGCCAGTAGTCCCCAGAAAACTGGCAATCAGCCCCAGCATTTT
CDR3: CASSPQKTGNQPQHF

V: TRBV7-9
J: TRBJ2-1
size: NA
D: TRBD2
length: 15
DNA: TGTGCCAGCAGCTTGGGGACTAGCGGACCCAATGAGCAGTTCTTC
CDR3: CASSLGTSGPNEQFF

V: TRBV10-3
J: TRBJ2-5
size: NA
D: TRBD2
length: 13
DNA: TGTGCCATCAGTGAACCAGCGGGGGAGACCCAGTACTTC
CDR3: CAISEPAGETQYF